The 2 T cell receptor beta chains reported below all come from one sample, sequenced in a study of OX40 agonist ivuxolimab in advanced cancers. Clones were read by immunoSEQ multiplex PCR, and TCRdb kept only the in-frame ones, dropping some. The profile shows about 77,000 clones, around nine tenths of them singletons. Sequences were derived from CD4+ or CD8+ T cells sorted from blood, sampled in a trial of the OX40 agonist ivuxolimab. These receptors all stem from an adult with an advanced solid tumor such as melanoma, head and neck, liver or kidney cancer.

The chain combines TRBV10-3 with TRBJ2-5, with 8 bases matching TRBD2. J gave up 5 bases and V 10 bases, and 15 bases lay outside the gene matches. The CDR3 length is 15 residues. The germline V gene encodes CDR1 ENHRY and CDR2 SYGVKD. In nucleotides, the CDR3 is TGTGCCACCCAGACTAGCGTATCCCCTTCGGAGACCCAGTACTTC. Amino acids: CATQTSVSPSETQYF.

This sequence joins TRBV28 and TRBJ2-7; 9 bases fit TRBD2. The CDR3 totals 14 residues. J gave up 3 bases and V 6 bases, and 6 bases lay outside the gene matches. Germline CDR1 and CDR2: MDHEN and SYDVKM. Here the CDR3 reads CASRDSGSGYEQYF. Written as DNA, the CDR3 is TGTGCCAGCAGGGATAGCGGGAGCGGCTACGAGCAGTACTTC. Drawing the rest from reference TRBV28 and TRBJ2-7, the complete variable domain is DVKVTQSSRYLVKRTGEKVFLECVQDMDHENMFWYRQDPGLGLRLIYFSYDVKMKEKGDIPEGYSVSREKKERFSLILESASTNQTSMYLCASRDSGSGYEQYFGPGTRLTVT.